This TCR beta chain was identified during a study of blood T cell repertoires in COVID-19. Study summary: The study drew acute and convalescent COVID-19 samples from the United States, Italy and Spain. T cells, B-cell-depleted T cells, or PBMCs supplied cDNA or gDNA.

Measured with immunoSEQ multiplex PCR; TCRdb has only the in-frame clones, and not every one. The sample records 55,000 to 70,000 clones, 90% to 95% being singletons. This clone was found a few times. One Seattle source followed patients from active infection through their disease course. The source material was peripheral blood. The clonotype originates from a man aged 40-49 years with COVID-19, enrolled during active disease.

CDR3 in DNA: TGTGCCAGCAGCCTGCAACACCTGGGGGGTCAGCCCCAGCATTTT. It translates to CASSLQHLGGQPQHF. The rearrangement uses TRBV28 and TRBJ1-5; D may be TRBD1 (5 bases). This CDR3 contains 15 residues. Trimming cost V 6 bases and J 6 bases, with 18 bases left between them. Germline V CDR1 and CDR2: MDHEN, SYDVKM.